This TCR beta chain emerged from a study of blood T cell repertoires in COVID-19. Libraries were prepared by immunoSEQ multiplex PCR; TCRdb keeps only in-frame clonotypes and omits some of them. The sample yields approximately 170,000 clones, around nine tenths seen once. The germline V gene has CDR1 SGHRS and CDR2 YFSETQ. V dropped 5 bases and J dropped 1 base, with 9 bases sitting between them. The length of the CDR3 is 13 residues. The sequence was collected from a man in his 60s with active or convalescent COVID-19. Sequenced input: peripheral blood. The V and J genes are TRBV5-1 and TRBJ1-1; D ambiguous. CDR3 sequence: CASSQTQNTEAFF. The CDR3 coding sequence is TGCGCCAGCAGTCAGACACAGAACACTGAAGCTTTCTTT.